Below are 12 T cell receptor beta chains sequenced from a single sample in a study of read filtering for tumor transcriptome and immune sequencing. From about 0.4 ug of RNA, a library with molecular barcoded alpha/delta and beta/gamma adaptors was made. TCRdb re-derived calls from the reads in MiXCR, one entry per CDR3 protein. Of 60,000 to 75,000 distinct CDR3 sequences in the sample, around 19% are singletons; the top ten hold roughly a tenth. Sequenced sample: a population of CD138-negative cells sorted from bone marrow. The receptors stem from a donor aged 40 or over with multiple myeloma.

This clonotype was picked up many times. The J gene is TRBJ2-1, the V gene TRBV7-2; 7 positions agree with TRBD2. Per germline, CDR1 SGHTA and CDR2 FQGNSA. CDR3 length: 12 residues. V trimming: 5 bases; J trimming: 12 bases; junction bases outside the gene matches: 7. CDR3 sequence reads: CASSERGRGQFF. The CDR3 DNA reads as TGTGCCAGCAGCGAGCGGGGACGCGGGCAGTTCTTC.

Ten or more counts support this clonotype. The V gene is TRBV4-1, the J gene TRBJ2-7; tentatively, D is TRBD2 (5 bases). The V gene's germline CDR1 is MGHRA and CDR2 YSYEKL. Trimming stripped 6 bases from V and 3 bases from J, with 12 bases between. The CDR3 covers 13 residues. The CDR3 region is CASRPFGVYEQYF. The CDR3 bases are TGCGCCAGCAGACCATTCGGGGTCTACGAGCAGTACTTC.

Notes on this clonotype: This could be a read error, since a much larger clone is one nucleotide away. Since no conserved phenylalanine or tryptophan closes the CDR3, a read error is the likely cause. V usage is TRBV30 and J usage is TRBJ2-2; TRBD1 aligns across 10 bases. From germline, CDR1 is GTSNPN and CDR2 SVGIG (reference sequence). V was pared by 4 bases and J by 8 bases, with 10 bases of the junction left unmatched. The CDR3 sequence is 15 residues long. The CDR3 loop reads CAWISGTGAGGELFL. For the CDR3, the DNA is TGTGCCTGGATTTCAGGGACAGGGGCGGGTGGGGAGCTGTTTCTT.

This clonotype was observed at least ten times. The V and J genes are TRBV28 and TRBJ2-1, with unresolved D. V was shortened by 6 bases and J by 6 bases, with 12 bases between the two germline ends. The germline gives CDR1 MDHEN, CDR2 SYDVKM. The CDR3 has 13 residues. CDR3 region: CASRETVSNEQFF. CDR3 DNA: TGTGCCAGCAGGGAAACAGTATCCAATGAGCAGTTCTTC.

The chain uses TRBV19 and TRBJ2-7; TRBD2 might be the D (5 bases). The CDR3 length is 13 residues. Trimming removed 5 bases at V and 0 bases at J, with 8 bases between. Germline V gene lookup returns CDR1 LNHDA and CDR2 SQIVND (reference sequence). The CDR3 DNA sequence: TGTGCCAGTAGTCGGACTGACTCCTACGAGCAGTACTTC. Encoded protein: CASSRTDSYEQYF.

There are many counts of this clonotype. The chain is built from TRBV29-1 and TRBJ2-2; perhaps TRBD2 as D (6 bases). Germline V gene sequence: CDR1 SQVTM, CDR2 ANQGSEA. The CDR3 spans 12 residues. Trimming removed 3 bases from V and 6 bases from J, with 8 bases in between. The CDR3 nucleotides are TGCAGCGTTGAGCGGGGACCCGGGGAGCTGTTTTTT. It encodes CSVERGPGELFF.

With respect to this clonotype: This may be a read error: a much more frequent sequence differs by one nucleotide. The chain joins TRBV11-2 to TRBJ2-4; perhaps TRBD1 as D (6 bases). The CDR3 is 14 residues long. V lost 4 bases and J lost 1, with 8 bases in between. CDR1 and CDR2 (germline): SGHAT, FQNNGV. The CDR3 DNA follows: TGTGCCAGCAGCTCTACAGGGGCCAAAAACATTCAGTACTTC. Its protein product is CASSSTGAKNIQYF.

This clonotype was counted at least ten times. The rearrangement uses TRBV20-1 and TRBJ2-2; 8 nucleotides agree with TRBD2. After removal of 4 bases from V and 4 bases from J, the junction contained 8 bases not matched to a gene. Per germline, CDR1 DFQATT and CDR2 SNEGSKA (reference sequence). CDR3 length: 15 residues. The CDR3, as DNA: TGCAGTGCTAAGGTTCTCAGCGGGAGCACCGGGGAGCTGTTTTTT. Translation gives CSAKVLSGSTGELFF.

This clonotype showed up just a few times. The genes are TRBV2 and TRBJ2-7; D remains ambiguous. The CDR3 length is 12 residues. Trimming took 3 bases from V and 1 from J, leaving 4 bases between them. CDR1 and CDR2 (germline): SNHLY, FYNNEI. The CDR3 sequence is CASSEESYEQYF. The CDR3, as DNA: TGTGCCAGCAGTGAGGAATCCTACGAGCAGTACTTC. The complete variable domain, with remaining parts taken from reference TRBV2 and TRBJ2-7, reads EPEVTQTPSHQVTQMGQEVILRCVPISNHLYFYWYRQILGQKVEFLVSFYNNEISEKSEIFDDQFSVERPDGSNFTLKIRSTKLEDSAMYFCASSEESYEQYFGPGTRLTVT.

This clonotype was found many times. This chain joins TRBV18 and TRBJ2-7; 8 nucleotides align to TRBD2. CDR3 size: 12 residues. In germline, CDR1 is KGHSH, CDR2 LQKENI. J lost 5 bases, V lost 5 bases, and 2 bases had no gene match. The CDR3 nucleotides read TGTGCCAGCTCAAGCGGGAGTAACGAGCAGTACTTC. Translated, it gives CASSSGSNEQYF.

Comments on this clonotype: Being one base from a much bigger clone, this may be a read error. The chain is built from TRBV20-1 and TRBJ1-2; D ambiguous. There are 10 residues in the CDR3. Trimming took 5 bases from V and 7 from J, leaving 8 bases between them. CDR1 is DFQATT, CDR2 SNEGSKA, per germline (reference sequence). CDR3 DNA sequence: TGCAGTGCTGGATGGACTGGCTACACCTTC. Protein product: CSAGWTGYTF.

This clonotype was seen more than once but under ten times. The genes are TRBV2 and TRBJ2-2, with 9 bases lining up with TRBD1. V gave up 6 bases and J gave up 7 bases; unmatched junction bases: 6. This CDR3 has 14 residues. Germline loops: CDR1 SNHLY, CDR2 FYNNEI. The CDR3 loop is CASRGQGTFGELFF. The CDR3 nucleotides are TGTGCCAGCAGGGGACAGGGTACTTTCGGGGAGCTGTTTTTT.